This T cell receptor (beta chain) was sequenced for a study of T cells in Graves' hyperthyroidism and ophthalmopathy. Study results and limitations: Expanded thyroid clonotypes (above 0.001) were mostly also found in blood.

A patient was excluded if there was uncontrolled infection, other autoimmune disease, pregnancy or lactation. Each diagnosis was grounded in clinical symptoms, serum thyroxine and TRAb, thyroid ultrasound, and orbital computed tomography. The source material, RNA transcripts, was used to amplify TCR beta CDR3 regions. HTBI primers were the set used in a first-round RT-PCR of the TCR CDR3. From the multiplex PCR reads, TCRdb called clonotypes with MiXCR, one entry per CDR3 protein. The sample has 150,000 or so distinct CDR3 sequences; 22% are singletons. This clonotype has just a few counts. Antigen specificity is unknown. The sequenced sample was blood. This receptor was obtained from a woman in her 50s with Graves' hyperthyroidism that later progressed to Graves' ophthalmopathy.

CDR3 region: CATSDGKETQYF. CDR3 in DNA: TGTGCCACCAGTGACGGGAAAGAGACCCAGTACTTC. The gene calls are TRBV24-1 and TRBJ2-5, with D maybe TRBD2 (5 bases). V lost 4 bases and J lost 3, with 5 bases in between. The CDR3 runs 12 residues. The germline CDR1 and CDR2 sequences are KGHDR and SFDVKD.